The sequence of this T cell receptor beta chain was determined in a study of T cell responses to AZD1222 COVID-19 vaccine. Points on this clone: Its antigen is unidentified.

Whole-study results and caveats: An increase in Spike-specific TCR breadth and depth was observed after two AZD1222 doses.

Sequencing was performed with immunoSEQ multiplex PCR; in TCRdb, only in-frame clones are kept and a portion is missing. Among about 140,000 clones listed, around 93% were seen once. Germline-derived CDR1 and CDR2 are MDHEN and SYDVKM. The CDR3 contains 14 residues. V was clipped by 5 bases and J by 2 bases; unmatched bases: 5. Sequencing was performed on peripheral blood, taken 28 days after the second AZD1222 dose. This TCR was recovered from an adult who received the AZD1222 COVID-19 vaccine. This chain uses TRBV28 with TRBJ2-7, with TRBD1 identical over 8 bases. The CDR3: CASSPADRAYEQYF. Here the CDR3 DNA reads TGTGCCAGCAGTCCAGCGGACAGGGCCTACGAGCAGTACTTC.